A selection of T cell receptor beta chains follows, all from one sample in a study of blood T cells in healthy people across ages. TCRdb called the 5' RACE reads again in MiXCR, with one record for every CDR3 protein. The top ten clones hold around 21% of a sample with about 970,000 distinct CDR3 sequences, just over 50% of them seen once. Sequencing was performed on blood. The source of these receptors is a woman aged 60-75 years in good health. The conserved cysteine and the conserved F or W are not part of the CDR3 here. Clone size is given for some rows only: seen once, a few or many times, or a class if the clone is expanded.

length: 11
V: TRBV20-1
size: few
J: TRBJ2-7
CDR3: SARTQVWSEQY

length: 11
V: TRBV7-9
size: NA
J: TRBJ1-2
CDR3: ASSPPASYGYT

length: 12
V: TRBV7-2
size: NA
J: TRBJ2-4
CDR3: ASSGRVVKNIQY

length: 14
V: TRBV12-3/TRBV12-4
size: few
J: TRBJ2-5
CDR3: ASSLKAGPGVETQY

length: 13
V: TRBV3-1
size: few
J: TRBJ2-7
CDR3: ASSQEPSVADEQY

length: 15
V: TRBV4-2
size: few
J: TRBJ2-5
CDR3: ASSHLPGAGQGQTQY

length: 10
V: TRBV29-1
size: NA
J: TRBJ1-1
CDR3: SVEVEGTEAF

length: 11
V: TRBV12-3/TRBV12-4
size: NA
J: TRBJ2-3
CDR3: SSGRPRTDTQY

length: 12
V: TRBV4-2
size: once
J: TRBJ2-3
CDR3: ASSQAGPTDTQY

length: 15
V: TRBV5-1
size: NA
J: TRBJ2-7
CDR3: ASSWTRLAGGSYEQY

length: 11
V: TRBV7-6
size: few
J: TRBJ2-5
CDR3: ASKGGIGETQY

length: 16
V: TRBV28
size: NA
J: TRBJ2-7
CDR3: ASSFSQGLGGRGVEQY

length: 13
V: TRBV9
size: many
J: TRBJ2-5
CDR3: ASSVYWGAQETQY

length: 12
V: TRBV9
size: NA
J: TRBJ2-7
CDR3: ASSASGRIYEQY

length: 13
V: TRBV4-2
size: few
J: TRBJ2-7
CDR3: ASSQESFGGLEQY

length: 13
V: TRBV11-3
size: NA
J: TRBJ2-3
CDR3: ASSVTSGSFDTQY

length: 13
V: TRBV15
size: once
J: TRBJ2-7
CDR3: ATSQGSSGSYEQY

length: 13
V: TRBV12-3/TRBV12-4
size: NA
J: NA
CDR3: ASSFGTSGGLTQY

length: 11
V: TRBV27
size: few
J: TRBJ2-7
CDR3: ASSGGGAYEQY

length: 12
V: TRBV7-2
size: NA
J: TRBJ2-1
CDR3: ASRLAGAVNEQF

length: 9
V: TRBV30
size: NA
J: TRBJ2-5
CDR3: AWSAWGRQY

length: 14
V: TRBV9
size: few
J: TRBJ2-3
CDR3: ASSVEGLLNTDTQY

length: 12
V: TRBV4-2
size: few
J: TRBJ1-2
CDR3: ASGGTGLNYGYT

length: 11
V: TRBV28
size: NA
J: TRBJ1-4
CDR3: ASGGGNNEKLF

length: 14
V: TRBV4-1
size: NA
J: TRBJ2-3
CDR3: ASSQAGGVDTDTQY

length: 12
V: TRBV6-2/TRBV6-3
size: NA
J: TRBJ2-1
CDR3: ASSYPTQGGEQF

length: 11
V: TRBV11-2
size: NA
J: TRBJ2-1
CDR3: ASSSPGFNEQF

length: 9
V: TRBV15
size: few
J: TRBJ1-2
CDR3: ATQVNGGYT

length: 14
V: TRBV4-1
size: NA
J: TRBJ1-1
CDR3: ASSQGRGISYTEAF

length: 12
V: TRBV12-3/TRBV12-4
size: NA
J: TRBJ2-3
CDR3: ASTTDRMSDTQY

length: 11
V: TRBV20-1
size: once
J: TRBJ2-3
CDR3: SARDTEHVEQY

length: 16
V: TRBV20-1
size: few
J: TRBJ2-7
CDR3: SARVAGEIFRRAYEQY

length: 14
V: TRBV4-3
size: few
J: TRBJ2-1
CDR3: ASSQDSTSNYNEQF

length: 12
V: TRBV29-1
size: NA
J: TRBJ2-1
CDR3: SVDWRGDYNEQF

length: 14
V: TRBV30
size: NA
J: TRBJ2-7
CDR3: AWRLPSGSPYNEQY

length: 13
V: TRBV28
size: NA
J: TRBJ2-1
CDR3: ASSFPGQPYNEQF

length: 11
V: TRBV7-2
size: few
J: TRBJ2-3
CDR3: ASRGRARDTQY

length: 12
V: TRBV24-1
size: NA
J: TRBJ1-5
CDR3: ATRAPGNNQPQH

length: 13
V: TRBV4-2
size: NA
J: TRBJ2-5
CDR3: TSSQDGRKGETQY

length: 12
V: TRBV5-1
size: NA
J: TRBJ1-1
CDR3: ASTQRRGYTEAF

length: 14
V: TRBV6-5
size: few
J: TRBJ2-3
CDR3: ASGTVTELGADTQY

length: 14
V: TRBV7-8
size: few
J: TRBJ2-1
CDR3: ASSVQLVRGPNEQF

length: 9
V: TRBV27
size: NA
J: TRBJ2-5
CDR3: ASSFAGGSY

length: 15
V: TRBV18
size: NA
J: TRBJ2-3
CDR3: ASSPRPGPQGTDTQY

length: 15
V: TRBV21-1
size: NA
J: TRBJ2-1
CDR3: ASSKHARETSYNEQF

length: 10
V: TRBV29-1
size: NA
J: TRBJ2-7
CDR3: SVSSGPYEQY

length: 13
V: TRBV10-2
size: NA
J: TRBJ1-2
CDR3: ASSESFLGGYGYT

length: 13
V: TRBV4-2
size: NA
J: TRBJ1-6
CDR3: ASSPRDRGRSPLH

length: 13
V: TRBV20-1
size: NA
J: TRBJ2-1
CDR3: SASGSRAFYNEQF

length: 13
V: TRBV28
size: NA
J: TRBJ1-4
CDR3: ASRGGDRLNEKLF

length: 14
V: TRBV5-1
size: NA
J: TRBJ1-1
CDR3: ASNRGGRSIGTEAF

length: 11
V: TRBV3-1
size: NA
J: TRBJ2-3
CDR3: ASSPGWVDTQY

length: 14
V: TRBV7-2
size: few
J: TRBJ2-3
CDR3: ASSINGRSSTDTQY

length: 16
V: TRBV6-5
size: few
J: TRBJ2-7
CDR3: ASSYLGRLGGRGYEQY